This passage covers 6 T cell receptor beta chains from one sample sequenced in a study of T cell responses to AZD1222 COVID-19 vaccine. The assay was immunoSEQ multiplex PCR, and TCRdb's table has in-frame clones only and misses some. Of some 130,000 clones listed, more than 80% were seen once; the top ten hold about 4%. The sample here was peripheral blood, taken on day 0 of AZD1222 vaccination. Receptors originate from an adult in good health.

V and J are TRBV11-3 and TRBJ2-7; tentative D call: TRBD1 (6 bases). Trimming took off 1 base at V and 3 bases at J, with 13 bases between the two ends. The germline V gene encodes CDR1 SGHNT and CDR2 YENEEA. There are 15 residues in the CDR3. CDR3: CASSLGPGAIYEQYF. Written as DNA, the CDR3 is TGTGCCAGCAGCTTAGGGCCAGGGGCTATCTACGAGCAGTACTTC. Drawing the rest from reference TRBV11-3 and TRBJ2-7, the complete variable domain is EAGVVQSPRYKIIEKKQPVAFWCNPISGHNTLYWYLQNLGQGPELLIRYENEEAVDDSQLPKDRFSAERLKGVDSTLKIQPAELGDSAVYLCASSLGPGAIYEQYFGPGTRLTVT.

This sequence joins TRBV2 and TRBJ1-1; D is unresolved. In germline, CDR1 is SNHLY, CDR2 FYNNEI. The CDR3 is made up of 13 amino acids. Trimming left V 6 bases short and J 0 bases short, with 8 bases between. CDR3 region: CASSLSLNTEAFF. The DNA of the CDR3 is TGTGCCAGCAGCTTGTCCCTGAACACTGAAGCTTTCTTT.

The chain recombines TRBV5-1 with TRBJ2-7, with TRBD1 as a possible D gene (6 bases). The CDR3 totals 13 residues. Per the germline V gene, CDR1 is SGHRS and CDR2 is YFSETQ. V gave up 6 bases and J gave up 6 bases, with 16 bases separating them. The chain's CDR3 is CASTTSGTREQYF. CDR3 DNA: TGCGCCAGCACCACATCCGGGACACGCGAGCAGTACTTC.

The chain has TRBV27 and TRBJ2-5; 8 nucleotides agree with TRBD2. Germline V gene lookup returns CDR1 MNHEY and CDR2 SMNVEV (reference sequence). V lost 4 bases and J lost 4; bases outside the gene matches: 8. The CDR3 sequence is 15 residues long. CDR3 amino acids: CASSSASGLPETQYF. For the CDR3, the DNA is TGTGCCAGCAGTTCGGCTAGCGGGTTGCCAGAGACCCAGTACTTC.

The chain joins TRBV7-2 to TRBJ2-1; 8 bases map to TRBD2. The germline V gene has CDR1 SGHTA and CDR2 FQGNSA. Trimming removed 0 bases from V and 2 bases from J; junction bases left unmatched: 0. This CDR3 has 15 residues. CDR3 nucleotides: TGTGCCAGCAGCTTAGCGCGGGGGGCCTACAATGAGCAGTTCTTC. Translation gives CASSLARGAYNEQFF. The entire variable domain, with the rest obtained from reference TRBV7-2 and TRBJ2-1, is as follows: GAGVSQSPSNKVTEKGKDVELRCDPISGHTALYWYRQSLGQGLEFLIYFQGNSAPDKSGLPSDRFSAERTGGSVSTLTIQRTQQEDSAVYLCASSLARGAYNEQFFGPGTRLTVL.

The rearrangement links TRBV4-2 to TRBJ2-3, with 9 positions matching TRBD2. Looked up from germline, CDR1 is LGHNA and CDR2 is YNFKEQ. This CDR3 is 17 amino acids long. The junction had 9 bases not matched to a gene; V was cut back by 0 bases and J by 5 bases. Here the CDR3 reads CASSQDPSRGGIDTQYF. For the CDR3, the DNA is TGTGCCAGCAGCCAAGACCCTTCGCGGGGGGGAATAGATACGCAGTATTTT.